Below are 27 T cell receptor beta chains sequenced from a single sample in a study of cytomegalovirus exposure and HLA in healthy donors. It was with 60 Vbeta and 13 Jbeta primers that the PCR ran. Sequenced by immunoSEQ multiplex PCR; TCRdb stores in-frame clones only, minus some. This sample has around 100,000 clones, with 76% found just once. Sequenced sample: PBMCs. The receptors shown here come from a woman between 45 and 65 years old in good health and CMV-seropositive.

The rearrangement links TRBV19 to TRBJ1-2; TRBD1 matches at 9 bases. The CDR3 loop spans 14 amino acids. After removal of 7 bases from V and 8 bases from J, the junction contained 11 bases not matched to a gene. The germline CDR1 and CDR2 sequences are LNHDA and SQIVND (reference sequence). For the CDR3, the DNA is TGTGCCAGTACCGTACAGGGGGCGTATCTCGGCTACACCTTC. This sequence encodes CASTVQGAYLGYTF.

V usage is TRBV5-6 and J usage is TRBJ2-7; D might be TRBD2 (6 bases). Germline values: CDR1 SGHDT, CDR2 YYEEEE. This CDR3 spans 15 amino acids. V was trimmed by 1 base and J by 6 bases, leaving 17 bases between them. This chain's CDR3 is CASSLSSTRAGEQYF. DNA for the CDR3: TGTGCCAGCAGCTTGTCTTCGACTAGGGCGGGCGAGCAGTACTTC.

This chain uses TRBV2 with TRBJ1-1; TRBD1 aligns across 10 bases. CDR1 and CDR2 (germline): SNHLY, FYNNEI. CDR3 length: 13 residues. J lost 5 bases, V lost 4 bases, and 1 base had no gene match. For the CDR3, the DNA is TGTGCCAGCAGTGGACAGGGGGCTACTGAAGCTTTCTTT. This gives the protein CASSGQGATEAFF.

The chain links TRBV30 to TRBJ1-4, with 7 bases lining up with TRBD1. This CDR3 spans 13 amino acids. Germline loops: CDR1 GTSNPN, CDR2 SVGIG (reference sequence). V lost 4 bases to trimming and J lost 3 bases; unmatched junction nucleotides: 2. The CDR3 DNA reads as TGTGCCTGGAAAGACAGGGCTAATGAAAAACTGTTTTTT. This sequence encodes CAWKDRANEKLFF.

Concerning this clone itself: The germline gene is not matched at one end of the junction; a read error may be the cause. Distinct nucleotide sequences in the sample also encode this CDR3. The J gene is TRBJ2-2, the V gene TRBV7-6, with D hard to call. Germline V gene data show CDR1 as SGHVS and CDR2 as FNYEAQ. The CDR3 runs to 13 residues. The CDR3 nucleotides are TGCGCCAGCAGCCCTGACAAGACCGGGGAGCTGTTTTTT. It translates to CASSPDKTGELFF. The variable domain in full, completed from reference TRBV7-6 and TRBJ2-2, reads GAGVSQSPRYKVTKRGQDVALRCDPISGHVSLYWYRQALGQGPEFLTYFNYEAQQDKSGLPNDRFSAERPEGSISTLTIQRTEQRDSAMYRCASSPDKTGELFFGEGSRLTVL.

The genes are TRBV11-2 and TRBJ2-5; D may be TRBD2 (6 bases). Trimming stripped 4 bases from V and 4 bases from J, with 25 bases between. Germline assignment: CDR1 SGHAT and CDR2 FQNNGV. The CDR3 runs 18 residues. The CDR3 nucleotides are TGTGCCAGCAGCTCCATTGGAGGGGTTTGGAATTCAGGAGAGACCCAGTACTTC. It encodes CASSSIGGVWNSGETQYF.

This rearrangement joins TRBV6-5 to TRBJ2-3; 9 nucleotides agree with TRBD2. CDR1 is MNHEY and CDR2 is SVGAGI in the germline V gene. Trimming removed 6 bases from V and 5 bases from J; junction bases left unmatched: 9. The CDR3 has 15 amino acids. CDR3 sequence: CASRDSGSRIDTQYF. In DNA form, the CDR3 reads TGTGCCAGCAGAGATAGCGGGAGTCGTATAGATACGCAGTATTTT.

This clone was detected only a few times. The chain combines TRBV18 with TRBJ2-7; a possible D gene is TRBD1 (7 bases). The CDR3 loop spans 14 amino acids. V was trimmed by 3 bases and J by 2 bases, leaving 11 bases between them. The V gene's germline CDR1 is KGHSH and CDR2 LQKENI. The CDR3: CASSPRDRAYEQYF. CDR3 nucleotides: TGTGCCAGCTCACCGCGGGACAGAGCCTACGAGCAGTACTTC. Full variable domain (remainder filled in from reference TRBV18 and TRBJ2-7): NAGVMQNPRHLVRRRGQEARLRCSPMKGHSHVYWYRQLPEEGLKFMVYLQKENIIDESGMPKERFSAEFPKEGPSILRIQQVVRGDSAAYFCASSPRDRAYEQYFGPGTRLTVT.

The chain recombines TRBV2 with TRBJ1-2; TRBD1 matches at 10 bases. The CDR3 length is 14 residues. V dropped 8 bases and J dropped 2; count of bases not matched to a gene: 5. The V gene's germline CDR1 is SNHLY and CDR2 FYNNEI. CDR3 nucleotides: TGTGCCAGCGACAGGGGGCGGTCGAACTATGGCTACACCTTC. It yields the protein CASDRGRSNYGYTF.

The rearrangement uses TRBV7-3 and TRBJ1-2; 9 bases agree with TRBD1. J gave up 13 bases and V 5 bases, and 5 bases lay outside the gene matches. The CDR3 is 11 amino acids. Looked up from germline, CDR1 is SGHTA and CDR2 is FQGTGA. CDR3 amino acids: CASSLGQGPTF. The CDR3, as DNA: TGTGCCAGCAGCCTGGGACAGGGTCCCACCTTC.

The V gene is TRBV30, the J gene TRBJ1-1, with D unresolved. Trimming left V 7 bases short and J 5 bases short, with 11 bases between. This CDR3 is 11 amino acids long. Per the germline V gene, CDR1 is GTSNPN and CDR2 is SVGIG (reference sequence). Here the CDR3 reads CASRGGTEAFF. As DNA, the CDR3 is TGTGCCTCCCGGGGAGGGACTGAAGCTTTCTTT.

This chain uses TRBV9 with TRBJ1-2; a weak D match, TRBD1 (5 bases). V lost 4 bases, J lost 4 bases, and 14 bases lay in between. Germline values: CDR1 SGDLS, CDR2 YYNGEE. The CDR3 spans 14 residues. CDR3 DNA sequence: TGTGCCAGCAGCATCGGGACTTTGGGCTATGGCTACACCTTC. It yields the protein CASSIGTLGYGYTF. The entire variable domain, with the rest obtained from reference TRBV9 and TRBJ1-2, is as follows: DSGVTQTPKHLITATGQRVTLRCSPRSGDLSVYWYQQSLDQGLQFLIQYYNGEERAKGNILERFSAQQFPDLHSELNLSSLELGDSALYFCASSIGTLGYGYTFGSGTRLTVV.

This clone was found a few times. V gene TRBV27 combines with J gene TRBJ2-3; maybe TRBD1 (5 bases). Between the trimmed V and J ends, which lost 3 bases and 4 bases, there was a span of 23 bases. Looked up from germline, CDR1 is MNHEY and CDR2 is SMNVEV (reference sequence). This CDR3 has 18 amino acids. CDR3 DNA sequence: TGTGCCAGCAGTTTGGTTAGTAGGGGCCGTAGGTTCGCAGATACGCAGTATTTT. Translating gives CASSLVSRGRRFADTQYF.

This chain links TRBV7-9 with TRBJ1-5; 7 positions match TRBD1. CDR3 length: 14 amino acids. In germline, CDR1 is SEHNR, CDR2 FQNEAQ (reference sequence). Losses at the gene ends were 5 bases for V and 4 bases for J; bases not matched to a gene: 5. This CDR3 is CASSETGLNQPQHF. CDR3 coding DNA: TGTGCCAGCAGCGAGACAGGGTTGAATCAGCCCCAGCATTTT.

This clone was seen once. The CDR3 DNA reads as TGTGCCAGCAGTCCTTTTAACAGGGCGAACACTGAAGCTTTCTTT. It is translated as CASSPFNRANTEAFF. The rearrangement links TRBV27 to TRBJ1-1; D possibly corresponds to TRBD1 (6 bases). The V end was cut by 5 bases, the J end by 1 base, with 14 bases between. Germline V CDR1 and CDR2: MNHEY, SMNVEV (reference sequence). CDR3 length: 15 amino acids.

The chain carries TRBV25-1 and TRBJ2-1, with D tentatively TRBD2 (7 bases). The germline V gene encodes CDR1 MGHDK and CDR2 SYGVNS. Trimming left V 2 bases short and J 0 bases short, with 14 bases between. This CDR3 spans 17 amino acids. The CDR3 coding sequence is TGTGCCAGCAGTGAAAGGGGGGGCGGGGGCTCCTACAATGAGCAGTTCTTC. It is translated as CASSERGGGGSYNEQFF. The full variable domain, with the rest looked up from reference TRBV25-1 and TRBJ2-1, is EADIYQTPRYLVIGTGKKITLECSQTMGHDKMYWYQQDPGMELHLIHYSYGVNSTEKGDLSSESTVSRIRTEHFPLTLESARPSHTSQYLCASSERGGGGSYNEQFFGPGTRLTVL.

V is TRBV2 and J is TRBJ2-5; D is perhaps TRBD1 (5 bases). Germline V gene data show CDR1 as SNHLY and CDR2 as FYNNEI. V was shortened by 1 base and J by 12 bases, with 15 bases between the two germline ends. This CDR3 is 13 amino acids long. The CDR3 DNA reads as TGTGCCAGCAGTGAAGGGGGCGCTAGGGGCGAGTACTTC. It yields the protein CASSEGGARGEYF.

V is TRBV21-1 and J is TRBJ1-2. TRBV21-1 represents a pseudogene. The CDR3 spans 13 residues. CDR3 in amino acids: CASSAGGPYGYTF. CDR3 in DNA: TGTGCCAGCAGCGCGGGAGGGCCCTATGGCTACACCTTC.

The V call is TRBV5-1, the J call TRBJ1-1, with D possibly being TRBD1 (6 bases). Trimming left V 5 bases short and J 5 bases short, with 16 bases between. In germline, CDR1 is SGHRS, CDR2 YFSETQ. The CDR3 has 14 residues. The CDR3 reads CASRSTAQGTEAFF. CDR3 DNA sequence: TGCGCCAGCAGGTCGACAGCCCAGGGGACTGAAGCTTTCTTT.

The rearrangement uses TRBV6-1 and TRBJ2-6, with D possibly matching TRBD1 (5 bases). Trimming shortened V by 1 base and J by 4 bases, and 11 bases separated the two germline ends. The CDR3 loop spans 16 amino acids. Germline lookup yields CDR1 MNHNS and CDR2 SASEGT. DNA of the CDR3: TGTGCCAGCAGTGAAGTTAGGGGTTCCGGGGCCAACGTCCTGACTTTC. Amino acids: CASSEVRGSGANVLTF.

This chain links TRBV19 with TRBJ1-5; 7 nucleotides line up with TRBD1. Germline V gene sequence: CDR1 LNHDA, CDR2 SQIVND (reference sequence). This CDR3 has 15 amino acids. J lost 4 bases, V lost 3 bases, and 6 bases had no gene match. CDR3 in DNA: TGTGCCAGTAGTATGCCCGGGACAGCTAATCAGCCCCAGCATTTT. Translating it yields CASSMPGTANQPQHF.

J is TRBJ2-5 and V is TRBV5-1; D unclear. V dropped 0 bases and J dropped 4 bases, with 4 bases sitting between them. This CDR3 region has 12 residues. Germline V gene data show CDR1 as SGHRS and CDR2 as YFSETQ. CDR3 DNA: TGCGCCAGCAGCTTGGCCGGAGAGACCCAGTACTTC. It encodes CASSLAGETQYF.

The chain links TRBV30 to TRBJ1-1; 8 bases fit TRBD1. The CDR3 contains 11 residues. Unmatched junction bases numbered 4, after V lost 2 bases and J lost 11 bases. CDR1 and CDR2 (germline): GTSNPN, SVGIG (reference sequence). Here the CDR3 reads CAWSPDRVAFF. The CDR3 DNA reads TGTGCCTGGAGTCCGGACAGGGTGGCTTTCTTT.

CDR3 in amino acids: CASSSYRGGHNEQFF. The DNA for the CDR3 is TGTGCCAGCAGCTCCTACAGGGGAGGCCACAATGAGCAGTTCTTC. This chain connects TRBV11-2 to TRBJ2-1, with D possibly matching TRBD1 (7 bases). V was clipped by 4 bases and J by 5 bases, with 15 bases between them. Germline V gives CDR1 SGHAT, CDR2 FQNNGV. CDR3 length: 15 residues. The variable domain in full, with the rest retrieved from reference TRBV11-2 and TRBJ2-1, is EAGVAQSPRYKIIEKRQSVAFWCNPISGHATLYWYQQILGQGPKLLIQFQNNGVVDDSQLPKDRFSAERLKGVDSTLKIQPAKLEDSAVYLCASSSYRGGHNEQFFGPGTRLTVL.

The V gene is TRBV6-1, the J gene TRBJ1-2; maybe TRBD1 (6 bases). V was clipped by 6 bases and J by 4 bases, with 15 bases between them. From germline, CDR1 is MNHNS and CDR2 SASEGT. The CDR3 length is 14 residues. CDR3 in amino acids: CASRLMTGTYGYTF. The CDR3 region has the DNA TGTGCCAGCAGATTAATGACAGGCACCTATGGCTACACCTTC.

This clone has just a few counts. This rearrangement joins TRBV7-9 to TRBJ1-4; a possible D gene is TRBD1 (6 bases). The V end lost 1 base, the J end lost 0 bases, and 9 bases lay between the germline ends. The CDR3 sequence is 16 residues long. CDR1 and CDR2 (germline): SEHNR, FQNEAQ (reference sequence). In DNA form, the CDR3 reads TGTGCCAGCAGCTTAGGACAGGTCGCAACTAATGAAAAACTGTTTTTT. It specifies CASSLGQVATNEKLFF.

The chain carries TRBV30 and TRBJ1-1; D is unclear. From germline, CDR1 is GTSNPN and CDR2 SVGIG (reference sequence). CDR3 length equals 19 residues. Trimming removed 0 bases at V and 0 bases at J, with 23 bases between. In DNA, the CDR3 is TGTGCCTGGAGTGTACGGGTCCCCACGGCGGGCTTCATGAACACTGAAGCTTTCTTT. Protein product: CAWSVRVPTAGFMNTEAFF.